The 18 T cell receptor beta chains below were found in one sample sequenced in a study of cytomegalovirus exposure and HLA in healthy donors. 13 Jbeta primers and 60 Vbeta primers were used for the PCR. Sequencing was performed with immunoSEQ multiplex PCR; in TCRdb, only in-frame clones are kept and a portion is missing. The table lists 100,000 to 150,000 clones. What was sequenced was PBMCs. These receptors all stem from a middle-aged man in good health and CMV-seronegative.

The chain links TRBV7-2 to TRBJ1-5; D may be TRBD1 (5 bases). The V gene's germline CDR1 is SGHTA and CDR2 FQGNSA. V was cut by 5 bases and J by 2 bases, with 13 bases left in between. The CDR3 runs to 15 residues. CDR3: CASSQRTPGNQPQHF. The CDR3 nucleotides read TGTGCCAGCAGCCAACGGACACCCGGCAATCAGCCCCAGCATTTT.

The V and J genes are TRBV5-5 and TRBJ2-5, with 11 bases identical to TRBD1. In germline, CDR1 is SGHKS, CDR2 YYEKEE (reference sequence). The CDR3 runs to 14 residues. The J segment lost 5 bases and the V segment lost 4 bases, leaving 4 bases of the junction unmatched. Here the CDR3 DNA reads TGTGCCAGCAGCCGGGACAGGGGGAGGGAGACCCAGTACTTC. Its translation is CASSRDRGRETQYF. The full variable domain, in which reference TRBV5-5 and TRBJ2-5 provide the parts outside the CDR3, is DAGVTQSPTHLIKTRGQQVTLRCSPISGHKSVSWYQQVLGQGPQFIFQYYEKEERGRGNFPDRFSARQFPNYSSELNVNALLLGDSALYLCASSRDRGRETQYFGPGTRLLVL.

A note on this clone: At one end, the junction sequence differs from germline, possibly due to a read error. This chain uses TRBV2 with TRBJ1-6, with D possibly TRBD1 on 5 matching bases. The CDR3 totals 15 residues. Germline-derived CDR1 and CDR2 are SNHLY and FYNNEI. The CDR3 protein is CASSERQGGLFSSTF. The CDR3 DNA follows: TGTGCCAGCAGTGAACGGCAGGGAGGCCTTTTTTCCTCTACTTTT.

The chain links TRBV16 to TRBJ1-2; weak D call: TRBD1 (6 bases). The CDR3 contains 13 residues. The V end lost 2 bases, the J end lost 3 bases, and 7 bases lay between the germline ends. Germline V gene sequence: CDR1 KGHSY, CDR2 FQNENV. As DNA, the CDR3 is TGTGCCAGCAGCCAAGCAGGGGACTATGGCTACACCTTC. Translating it yields CASSQAGDYGYTF.

The V and J genes are TRBV27 and TRBJ1-1, with TRBD1 as a possible D gene (6 bases). Trimming stripped 5 bases from V and 6 bases from J, with 10 bases between. CDR3 length: 12 residues. Germline lookup yields CDR1 MNHEY and CDR2 SMNVEV (reference sequence). The CDR3 here is CASSAGAAEAFF. The DNA for the CDR3 is TGTGCCAGCAGTGCGGGGGCGGCTGAAGCTTTCTTT.

The chain employs TRBV30 and TRBJ2-3; 7 bases match TRBD2. The germline gives CDR1 GTSNPN, CDR2 SVGIG (reference sequence). Unmatched junction bases numbered 4, after V lost 3 bases and J lost 1 base. The CDR3 consists of 14 residues. This CDR3 is CAWSAAGGTDTQYF. CDR3 bases: TGTGCCTGGAGCGCGGCGGGAGGCACAGATACGCAGTATTTT.

The gene calls are TRBV7-2 and TRBJ1-5, with 10 bases fitting TRBD1. The ends lost 4 bases at V and 6 bases at J; junction bases unmatched: 6. The CDR3 sequence is 15 residues long. Per germline, CDR1 SGHTA and CDR2 FQGNSA. The CDR3, as DNA: TGTGCCAGCAGCTGGAAAGACAGGGGGCTTCAGCCCCAGCATTTT. Encoded protein: CASSWKDRGLQPQHF.

The chain couples TRBV5-5 to TRBJ2-7, with 9 bases fitting TRBD2. This CDR3 region has 13 residues. Trimming cost V 9 bases and J 2 bases; bases outside gene matches: 6. Germline V gene data show CDR1 as SGHKS and CDR2 as YYEKEE (reference sequence). CDR3 sequence: CATRLADAYEQYF. CDR3 sequence (DNA): TGTGCCACTAGACTAGCGGACGCCTACGAGCAGTACTTC. The whole variable domain, remainder taken from reference TRBV5-5 and TRBJ2-7, is DAGVTQSPTHLIKTRGQQVTLRCSPISGHKSVSWYQQVLGQGPQFIFQYYEKEERGRGNFPDRFSARQFPNYSSELNVNALLLGDSALYLCATRLADAYEQYFGPGTRLTVT.

The chain couples TRBV5-8 to TRBJ1-2, with 7 bases that match TRBD1. The CDR3 covers 14 residues. J was trimmed by 4 bases and V by 2 bases; bases with no gene match: 5. The germline CDR1 and CDR2 sequences are SGHTS and YDEGEE. CDR3 in DNA: TGTGCCAGCAGCTTACAGGGGTGGGCCTATGGCTACACCTTC. It yields the protein CASSLQGWAYGYTF.

The rearrangement uses TRBV15 and TRBJ2-3; tentatively, D is TRBD1 (6 bases). Germline loops: CDR1 LNHNV, CDR2 YYDKDF (reference sequence). This CDR3 is 15 amino acids long. Deletions cut 7 bases from V and 1 base from J, with 15 bases between. CDR3 sequence reads: CATNRIGGGTDTQYF. The CDR3 DNA sequence: TGTGCCACCAATAGGATAGGGGGTGGCACAGATACGCAGTATTTT. Combining the CDR3 with reference TRBV15 and TRBJ2-3 gives the whole variable domain DAMVIQNPRYQVTQFGKPVTLSCSQTLNHNVMYWYQQKSSQAPKLLFHYYDKDFNNEADTPDNFQSRRPNTSFCFLDIRSPGLGDTAMYLCATNRIGGGTDTQYFGPGTRLTVL.

V usage is TRBV2 and J usage is TRBJ1-2, with a weak D call TRBD1 (6 bases). There are 14 residues in the CDR3. V lost 5 bases, J lost 5 bases, and 15 bases lay in between. CDR1 SNHLY and CDR2 FYNNEI come from the germline V gene. In DNA, the CDR3 is TGTGCCAGCAGTAAAAGACAGGCCTCGTATGGCTACACCTTC. Translating gives CASSKRQASYGYTF.

J is TRBJ2-1 and V is TRBV5-4; D possibly corresponds to TRBD1 (8 bases). Germline CDR1 SGHNT, CDR2 YYREEE (reference sequence). CDR3 length: 15 amino acids. The V end was cut by 0 bases, the J end by 4 bases, with 11 bases between. The CDR3 reads CASSLDRGGYNEQFF. The CDR3 nucleotides are TGTGCCAGCAGCTTGGACAGGGGGGGGTACAATGAGCAGTTCTTC.

This sequence joins TRBV5-6 and TRBJ1-5; D is ambiguous. Germline CDR1 reads SGHDT; CDR2 reads YYEEEE. This CDR3 spans 15 amino acids. Deletions cut 0 bases from V and 11 bases from J, with 18 bases between. DNA for the CDR3: TGTGCCAGCAGCTTGGGTGTGGAGGTCTGGGTGGCCCAGCATTTT. This sequence encodes CASSLGVEVWVAQHF.

This chain joins TRBV6-5 and TRBJ2-7, with 8 positions matching TRBD1. This CDR3 has 15 amino acids. Germline V gene sequence: CDR1 MNHEY, CDR2 SVGAGI. J gave up 3 bases and V 0 bases, and 4 bases lay outside the gene matches. The CDR3 protein is CASSYSLDRVYEQYF. CDR3 DNA: TGTGCCAGCAGTTACTCTCTGGACAGGGTCTACGAGCAGTACTTC.

This rearrangement joins TRBV6-6 to TRBJ2-5, with 7 bases fitting TRBD2. In germline, CDR1 is MNHNY, CDR2 SVGAGI (reference sequence). The CDR3 consists of 15 residues. V gave up 0 bases and J gave up 0 bases; unmatched junction bases: 1. CDR3 in amino acids: CASSYSTSDQETQYF. As DNA, the CDR3 is TGTGCCAGCAGTTACTCCACTAGCGACCAAGAGACCCAGTACTTC.

This sequence joins TRBV10-3 and TRBJ2-5; 10 bases are shared with TRBD1. V lost 8 bases to trimming and J lost 7 bases; unmatched junction nucleotides: 4. The CDR3 totals 12 residues. CDR1 ENHRY and CDR2 SYGVKD come from the germline V gene. The CDR3 protein is CAIGQGVGTQYF. The CDR3 DNA reads as TGTGCCATCGGACAGGGGGTGGGGACCCAGTACTTC.

The V call is TRBV6-1, the J call TRBJ2-7; TRBD2 agrees at 7 bases. The CDR3 extends over 15 amino acids. With V trimmed by 3 bases and J by 6 bases, 11 bases remained unmatched. Germline assignment: CDR1 MNHNS and CDR2 SASEGT. The CDR3 region is CASSDQGGILGEQYF. As DNA, the CDR3 is TGTGCCAGCAGTGACCAGGGAGGGATCCTAGGCGAGCAGTACTTC.

The J gene is TRBJ2-3, the V gene TRBV18; 7 positions agree with TRBD2. The CDR3 runs to 17 residues. Germline CDR1 is KGHSH and CDR2 is LQKENI. After removal of 2 bases from V and 2 bases from J, the junction contained 10 bases not matched to a gene. CDR3 DNA sequence: TGTGCCAGCTCACCAATTGAGCGGGGCCCGAACACAGATACGCAGTATTTT. This sequence encodes CASSPIERGPNTDTQYF.